A selection of T cell receptor beta chains follows, all from one sample in a study of T-cell reconstitution after alpha-beta-depleted transplantation in children. A single record per CDR3 protein comes from TCRdb applying MiXCR to the PCR reads. This sample has 100,000 to 150,000 distinct CDR3 sequences, with more than 20% found just once. The sample in question was PBMCs, mostly from graft donor cells, obtained 180 days after TCRalphabeta/CD19-depleted stem cell transplant. The origin of the receptors is a male patient aged 2-10 years who had a stem cell transplant for chronic granulomatous disease, so the T cells may come from the graft donor. The CDR3 runs from the conserved cysteine through the conserved F or W. The D gene is left open where the match is weak. Only some rows state a clone size, as once, few, many or a class for expanded clones.

abundance,d_gene,j_gene,v_gene,CDR3aa,CDR3nt
few,TRBD2,TRBJ2-7,TRBV3-1,CASSRFQRESHEQYF,TGTGCCAGCAGCCGTTTCCAGCGGGAATCCCACGAGCAGTACTTC
many,.,TRBJ2-3,TRBV14,CASSHRRDWATDTQYF,TGTGCCAGCAGCCACAGGCGGGATTGGGCCACAGATACGCAGTATTTT
many,.,TRBJ2-2,TRBV5-1,CASSFGNTGELFF,TGCGCCAGCAGCTTTGGGAACACCGGGGAGCTGTTTTTT
.,TRBD2,TRBJ2-7,TRBV3-1,CASSLRSSLAGVSEQYF,TGTGCCAGCAGCCTTCGGTCCTCACTAGCGGGAGTATCCGAGCAGTACTTC
.,.,TRBJ1-4,TRBV5-1,CASSFRQIPEKLFF,TGCGCCAGCAGCTTTCGACAGATTCCCGAAAAACTGTTTTTT
.,TRBD1,TRBJ2-7,TRBV5-8,CASRRTGGYEQYF,TGTGCCAGCAGGAGGACAGGGGGGTACGAGCAGTACTTC
.,TRBD2,TRBJ2-1,TRBV5-1,CASSPVAGSYNEQFF,TGCGCCAGCAGCCCTGTAGCGGGCTCCTACAATGAGCAGTTCTTC
few,.,TRBJ2-2,TRBV7-6,CASSRGPGELFF,TGTGCCAGCAGCCGCGGGCCCGGGGAGCTGTTTTTT
.,TRBD2,TRBJ2-3,TRBV20-1,CSAIPGGAGDTQYF,TGCAGTGCTATTCCCGGGGGGGCTGGGGATACGCAGTATTTT
many,.,TRBJ2-3,TRBV29-1,CSVELDGSTDTQYF,TGCAGCGTTGAATTGGACGGAAGCACAGATACGCAGTATTTT
many,TRBD2,TRBJ2-2,TRBV3-1,CASSHTSATNTGELFF,TGTGCCAGCAGCCATACTAGCGCTACGAACACCGGGGAGCTGTTTTTT
.,TRBD2,TRBJ2-1,TRBV6-1,CASNLAGGPSNEQFF,TGTGCCAGCAACCTAGCGGGAGGGCCCTCGAATGAGCAGTTCTTC
.,.,TRBJ2-1,TRBV24-1,CATSDSHEQFF,TGTGCCACCAGTGATTCGCATGAGCAGTTCTTC
many,.,TRBJ1-3,TRBV12-3/TRBV12-4,CASTVIGAGNTIYF,TGTGCCAGCACCGTCATCGGGGCTGGAAACACCATATATTTT
.,.,TRBJ1-1,TRBV6-1,CASSEAGGVF,TGTGCCAGCAGTGAAGCCGGGGGGGTTTTT
many,TRBD1,TRBJ2-1,TRBV29-1,CSPRIRGRNEQFF,TGCAGCCCAAGAATCAGGGGGCGTAATGAGCAGTTCTTC
.,.,TRBJ2-7,TRBV15,CATSRDIVGHEQYF,TGTGCCACCAGCAGAGATATTGTGGGGCACGAGCAGTACTTC
many,TRBD1,TRBJ2-3,TRBV29-1,CSVAGGGWTDTQYF,TGCAGCGTGGCAGGGGGCGGTTGGACAGATACGCAGTATTTT
.,TRBD1,TRBJ1-3,TRBV12-3/TRBV12-4,CASSPSGGASGNTIYF,TGTGCCAGCAGCCCCTCAGGGGGCGCCTCTGGAAACACCATATATTTT
.,TRBD1,TRBJ2-7,TRBV29-1,CSGGTVFPYEQYF,TGCAGCGGGGGGACAGTCTTCCCCTACGAGCAGTACTTC
.,TRBD2,TRBJ2-3,TRBV12-3/TRBV12-4,CASSFWAGEAADTQYF,TGTGCCAGCAGTTTTTGGGCGGGAGAGGCCGCGGATACGCAGTATTTT
.,.,TRBJ2-7,TRBV7-8,CASSLRVGDNEQYF,TGTGCCAGCAGCCTAAGGGTGGGGGACAACGAGCAGTACTTC
.,.,TRBJ1-2,TRBV5-1,CASSLPGNYGYTF,TGCGCCAGCAGCTTGCCAGGGAACTATGGCTACACCTTC
many,.,TRBJ1-1,TRBV20-1,CSALPTGPEAFF,TGCAGTGCCCTACCTACAGGGCCTGAAGCTTTCTTT
few,TRBD1,TRBJ1-2,TRBV20-1,CSAEGATGNRYGYTF,TGCAGTGCAGAGGGGGCGACAGGGAATCGCTATGGCTACACCTTC
.,.,TRBJ2-7,TRBV29-1,CSVDAEESSYEQYF,TGCAGCGTGGATGCGGAGGAGAGCTCCTACGAGCAGTACTTC
many,TRBD2,TRBJ2-7,TRBV7-9,CASSPDGGRVPYEQYF,TGTGCCAGCAGCCCAGACGGCGGGAGGGTACCCTACGAGCAGTACTTC
many,.,TRBJ2-7,TRBV10-3,CAISENSAREQYF,TGTGCCATCAGTGAGAATTCGGCCCGCGAGCAGTACTTC
.,TRBD2,TRBJ2-3,TRBV20-1,CSPKPRGGEKNSDSTDTQYF,TGCAGTCCCAAACCCCGGGGGGGCGAGAAGAACTCAGATAGCACAGATACGCAGTATTTT
many,.,TRBJ1-2,TRBV12-3/TRBV12-4,CASSTGLGIYGYTF,TGTGCCAGCAGTACGGGACTGGGGATCTATGGCTACACCTTC
few,.,TRBJ2-1,TRBV6-5,CASSYDSRYNEQFF,TGTGCCAGCAGTTACGATAGCAGATACAATGAGCAGTTCTTC
many,.,TRBJ2-5,TRBV7-6,CASSAQGNRLQETQYF,TGTGCCAGCAGCGCACAGGGAAACAGACTACAAGAGACCCAGTACTTC
many,TRBD1,TRBJ2-3,TRBV12-3/TRBV12-4,CASSPDRDRTDTQYF,TGTGCCAGCAGCCCTGACAGGGACCGCACAGATACGCAGTATTTT
.,TRBD2,TRBJ2-5,TRBV20-1,CSARTSGGTETQYF,TGCAGTGCACGGACTAGCGGGGGGACGGAGACCCAGTACTTC
.,TRBD1,TRBJ1-4,TRBV12-3/TRBV12-4,CASRLTGAGEKLFF,TGTGCCAGCAGACTCACAGGGGCCGGTGAAAAACTGTTTTTT
.,TRBD2,TRBJ2-3,TRBV10-3,CAISIERGRTDTQYF,TGTGCCATCAGTATTGAGCGGGGCCGCACAGATACGCAGTATTTT
.,.,TRBJ1-4,TRBV29-1,CSVEFDEKLFF,TGCAGCGTTGAGTTCGATGAAAAACTGTTTTTT
.,.,TRBJ2-1,TRBV12-3/TRBV12-4,CASSPPQGSYNEQFF,TGTGCCAGCAGTCCCCCCCAGGGCTCCTACAATGAGCAGTTCTTC
few,TRBD1,TRBJ1-6,TRBV12-3/TRBV12-4,CASSSQGVSNSPLHF,TGTGCCAGCAGTTCGCAGGGGGTGTCTAATTCACCCCTCCACTTT
many,.,TRBJ2-7,TRBV20-1,CSARIADYEQYF,TGCAGTGCTAGGATAGCAGATTACGAGCAGTACTTC
.,TRBD2,TRBJ2-1,TRBV28,CASSTSGLASNEQFF,TGTGCCAGCAGTACCTCGGGACTAGCGAGCAATGAGCAGTTCTTC
.,.,TRBJ2-5,TRBV5-1,CASSFFYLGETQYF,TGCGCCAGCAGCTTCTTCTACTTAGGAGAGACCCAGTACTTC
few,TRBD1,TRBJ1-2,TRBV6-4,CASRDRASFGYTF,TGTGCCAGCAGGGACAGGGCCTCCTTTGGCTACACCTTC
many,TRBD2,TRBJ2-3,TRBV12-3/TRBV12-4,CASSFLPKSGTSGSTDTQYF,TGTGCCAGCAGTTTCCTACCTAAATCCGGGACTAGCGGGAGTACAGATACGCAGTATTTT
.,.,TRBJ2-2,TRBV7-8,CASSSVVRSGELFF,TGTGCCAGCAGCTCCGTCGTTAGGTCCGGGGAGCTGTTTTTT
few,.,TRBJ1-1,TRBV19,CASGVGFAENTEAFF,TGTGCCAGCGGAGTTGGGTTCGCCGAGAACACTGAAGCTTTCTTT
few,.,TRBJ2-3,TRBV5-1,CASSGAGGDTQYF,TGCGCCAGCAGCGGGGCAGGTGGAGATACGCAGTATTTT
many,TRBD2,TRBJ2-3,TRBV3-1,CASSQGAGSTDTQYF,TGTGCCAGCAGCCAAGGAGCGGGAAGCACAGATACGCAGTATTTT
.,TRBD1,TRBJ1-2,TRBV12-3/TRBV12-4,CASSPRRQGVGNYGYTF,TGTGCCAGCAGTCCCAGAAGACAGGGGGTTGGGAACTATGGCTACACCTTC
.,TRBD2,TRBJ2-3,TRBV6-1,CASSPLGAGGTDTQYF,TGTGCCAGCAGTCCGCTTGGAGCGGGGGGCACAGATACGCAGTATTTT
few,TRBD1,TRBJ1-5,TRBV5-5,CASSLIGGSGSNQPQHF,TGTGCCAGCAGTTTAATAGGGGGCAGTGGAAGCAATCAGCCCCAGCATTTT
few,TRBD1,TRBJ2-1,TRBV12-3/TRBV12-4,CASRASTGGPVGEQFF,TGTGCCAGCAGGGCGTCGACAGGGGGACCGGTGGGTGAGCAGTTCTTC
few,.,TRBJ1-5,TRBV20-1,CSAREAGFNQPQHF,TGCAGTGCTAGAGAAGCGGGGTTCAATCAGCCCCAGCATTTT
many,TRBD1,TRBJ2-1,TRBV12-3/TRBV12-4,CASSSPGQGFNEQFF,TGTGCCAGCAGTTCACCGGGACAGGGGTTCAATGAGCAGTTCTTC
many,.,TRBJ2-1,TRBV27,CASSPSRLASSYNEQFF,TGTGCCAGCAGTCCCTCTCGACTGGCGAGCTCCTACAATGAGCAGTTCTTC
few,TRBD2,TRBJ2-7,TRBV29-1,CSVGSLAGYEQYF,TGCAGCGTTGGGAGCTTAGCGGGATACGAGCAGTACTTC
few,TRBD1,TRBJ2-7,TRBV20-1,CSARDGQGFYEQYF,TGCAGTGCTAGAGACGGACAGGGGTTCTACGAGCAGTACTTC
many,.,TRBJ2-1,TRBV20-1,CSASEGGSYNEQFF,TGCAGTGCTAGTGAAGGAGGATCTTACAATGAGCAGTTCTTC